This TCR beta chain was observed in a study of T-cell reconstitution after alpha-beta-depleted transplantation in children (dated by TCRdb to the mid-2010s). As for the study more broadly: Using TCR repertoire profiling, the study quantitatively followed how T-cell immune reconstitution unfolded in children after TCRalphabeta/CD19-depleted allogeneic hematopoietic cell transplantation.

In the germline V gene (reference sequence), CDR1 corresponds to LGHDT and CDR2 to YNNKEL. From the cysteine up to the phenylalanine, the CDR3 has a length of 19 residues. Only CDR3 DNA remains: 57 bases, in frame from the first base. Libraries were constructed by PCR. The data were produced on an Illumina HiSeq 2500. TCR library preparation used molecular barcoding, with unique molecular identifiers applied to normalize quantification of the TCRbeta repertoire. TCRdb trimmed the raw reads at Q25, called clones with MiXCR and kept productive beta chains. Rows matching on CDR3 protein sequence are summarized as one entry with the most common DNA and genes. The sample records more than 450,000 distinct CDR3 sequences, 15% to 20% of which are singletons. The ten largest account for more than 2.5% of the sample. This clonotype has just one count. Its antigen is not yet known. The junction and the germline gene differ at one end; a read error may be behind it.

This clonotype was sampled from a human donor who donated a stem cell graft to a child with acute lymphoblastic leukemia. The rearrangement joined TRBV3-1 to TRBJ2-2, and 7 junctional nucleotides match TRBD2. Sequenced material: PBMCs from the stem cell graft donor, taken from the stem cell graft. In nucleotides, the sequence is TGTACCAGCAGTTTAAGCCCTAGCGGTGGACGTGGGTACACCGGGGAGCTGTTTTTT. Translated, this gives CTSSLSPSGGRGYTGELFF.